These 6 T cell receptor beta chains were sequenced from one sample in a study of T cell responses to AZD1222 COVID-19 vaccine. Profiling relied on immunoSEQ multiplex PCR, and the TCRdb table lists in-frame clones only, not all of them. Among 150,000 to 200,000 clones listed, roughly 92% were seen once. The sequenced sample was peripheral blood, obtained on day 0 of AZD1222 vaccination. The receptors here all came from an adult in good health.

V is TRBV28 and J is TRBJ1-5; 11 bases match TRBD1. Germline-derived CDR1 and CDR2 are MDHEN and SYDVKM. There are 13 residues in the CDR3. Trimming removed 9 bases from V and 7 bases from J; junction bases left unmatched: 5. CDR3 amino acids: CASWDRGAQPQHF. The DNA for the CDR3 is TGTGCCAGTTGGGACAGGGGGGCCCAGCCCCAGCATTTT. Drawing the rest from reference TRBV28 and TRBJ1-5, the complete variable domain is DVKVTQSSRYLVKRTGEKVFLECVQDMDHENMFWYRQDPGLGLRLIYFSYDVKMKEKGDIPEGYSVSREKKERFSLILESASTNQTSMYLCASWDRGAQPQHFGDGTRLSIL.

This clone has a single count. The V gene is TRBV6-2 or TRBV6-3, the J gene TRBJ1-1, with D possibly TRBD1 on 6 matching bases. This CDR3 has 16 residues. Germline lookup yields CDR1 MNHEY and CDR2 SVGEGT. Deletions cut 2 bases from V and 5 bases from J, with 18 bases between. This CDR3 is CASSYLTGIWGTEAFF. As DNA, the CDR3 is TGTGCCAGCAGTTACCTAACAGGGATCTGGGGTACTGAAGCTTTCTTT.

The chain has TRBV13 and TRBJ2-2; 7 bases are a match to TRBD1. This CDR3 region has 19 residues. Germline CDR1 is PRHDT and CDR2 is FYEKMQ (reference sequence). Germline trimming cut 1 base from V and 2 bases from J; bases unmatched to any gene: 13. The CDR3 reads CASSLAEEGGEDNTGELFF. The CDR3, as DNA: TGTGCCAGCAGCTTAGCCGAGGAAGGGGGCGAGGATAACACCGGGGAGCTGTTTTTT.

This clone has a count of ten or more. The chain is built from TRBV6-5 and TRBJ2-5; 10 bases match TRBD2. The CDR3 contains 15 residues. Germline CDR1 and CDR2: MNHEY and SVGAGI. Germline trimming cut 4 bases from V and 5 bases from J; bases unmatched to any gene: 7. The CDR3 bases are TGTGCCAGCAGTTCCCTAGCGGGAGAGTCGGAGACCCAGTACTTC. Translating gives CASSSLAGESETQYF.

The gene calls are TRBV18 and TRBJ1-2, with unresolved D. Germline loops: CDR1 KGHSH, CDR2 LQKENI. V gave up 0 bases and J gave up 5 bases, with 7 bases separating them. The CDR3 runs to 13 residues. CDR3 DNA: TGTGCCAGCTCACCACCGTCCGTGTATGGCTACACCTTC. Encoded protein: CASSPPSVYGYTF.

V usage is TRBV5-1 and J usage is TRBJ1-2; D may be TRBD1 (5 bases). Germline values: CDR1 SGHRS, CDR2 YFSETQ. Trimming shortened V by 0 bases and J by 11 bases, and 20 bases separated the two germline ends. The CDR3 covers 15 residues. The CDR3 nucleotides are TGCGCCAGCAGCTTGGCTCACCGGGACCCCGTGAGATACACCTTC. Amino acids: CASSLAHRDPVRYTF.